The present T cell receptor beta chain was sequenced within a study of blood T cell repertoires in COVID-19. Whole-study context: The United States, Italy and Spain supplied acute and convalescent COVID-19 samples.

This clone was observed a few times. The CDR3 is 18 residues long. Germline assignment: CDR1 SGHRS and CDR2 YFSETQ. The ends lost 7 bases at V and 0 bases at J; junction bases unmatched: 15. Authors' analysis steps: From reference gene primer amplification, estimates of nucleated cell counts were derived. Some clones are missing from TCRdb's copy, which holds only in-frame ones; the method was immunoSEQ multiplex PCR. D and trimming were read from the DNA, whereas the V and J calls and clone size are those reported in that table. The sample holds more than 200,000 clones, under 95% seen once. In terms of age and location, participants ranged from about 18 to 95 years and lived in about 25 US areas. Participant-reported clinical history was the basis for cohort assignment.

Sequenced sample: PBMCs or T cells enriched from blood (not recorded which). The chain has TRBV5-1 and TRBJ2-1; 8 nucleotides align to TRBD2. This TCR was recovered from a woman aged 18-29 years who had recovered from COVID-19. The CDR3 loop reads CASRRGLGLLPSYNEQFF. The DNA for the CDR3 is TGCGCCAGCCGGAGGGGACTAGGCCTCTTACCCTCCTACAATGAGCAGTTCTTC.